This T cell receptor (beta chain) is drawn from a study of T cells in localized non-small cell lung cancer. Sequencing used immunoSEQ multiplex PCR; TCRdb keeps in-frame clones, though not all of them. The data contain 20,000 to 25,000 clones, 70% to 90% of them seen just once; the ten biggest clones take up approximately 12%. This specimen consisted of peripheral blood, obtained before any cancer treatment. The source of this sequence is a male donor aged 60 or over with stage I lung adenocarcinoma.

The CDR3 here is CASRMEREGLTDTQYF. CDR3 DNA: TGTGCCAGCAGAATGGAGCGGGAGGGCCTGACAGATACGCAGTATTTT. The chain has TRBV2 and TRBJ2-3; 10 bases line up with TRBD2. Germline values: CDR1 SNHLY, CDR2 FYNNEI. The CDR3 has 16 residues. Trimming at V came to 6 bases and at J to 3 bases, leaving 9 bases not matched to a gene.